This TCR beta chain was sequenced during a study of OX40 agonist ivuxolimab in advanced cancers. About the study: Dose-escalation subjects each had hepatocellular carcinoma, melanoma, renal cell or head and neck cancer. Partial responses, seen in three patients, involved one hepatocellular carcinoma and two cutaneous melanomas.

This clone is categorized as medium-sized (0.01 to 0.1%). The antigen is undetermined. V lost 5 bases and J lost 0, with 11 bases in between. This CDR3 comprises 15 residues. From germline, CDR1 is SGHTA and CDR2 FQGNSA. TCRdb's table, derived via immunoSEQ multiplex PCR, lists solely in-frame clones and lacks some. Of some 70,000 clones listed, about 83% are singletons. General observations from the study: Blood T cells, both CD4+ and CD8+, expanded clonally by week 6 at 0.1 to 3.0 mg/kg.

The sample was CD4+ or CD8+ T cells sorted from blood, taken in a trial of the OX40 agonist ivuxolimab. This rearrangement joins TRBV7-2 to TRBJ1-3; no firm D call. This TCR was recovered from an adult with an advanced solid tumor such as melanoma, head and neck, liver or kidney cancer. CDR3 coding DNA: TGTGCCAGCAGCCCGGGATCAAGCTCTGGAAACACCATATATTTT. Its translation: CASSPGSSSGNTIYF.